This TCR beta chain originates from a study of human T cells and chemical hapten exposure. Time point defined: patch test 1, 2 weeks after DPC sensitization. Treatment here: therapeutic diphenylcyclopropenone sensitization with weekly scalp DPC. This clonotype has a count of ten or more. One entry per CDR3 protein, called by TCRdb with MiXCR from the RACE reads. The repertoire holds some 49,000 distinct CDR3 sequences, with 9.3% as singletons. There are 13 residues in the CDR3. Germline CDR1 reads KGHSH; CDR2 reads LQKENI. Trimming shortened V by 2 bases and J by 8 bases, and 12 bases separated the two germline ends.

The V call is TRBV18, the J call TRBJ1-1; a possible D gene is TRBD1 (5 bases). The sequence was obtained from a woman aged 45-65 years with alopecia areata. Some clones in this sample may be carry-over from other donors' samples. The specimen comprised whole blood, sampled in connection with sensitization to the hapten diphenylcyclopropenone (DPC). The chain's CDR3 is CASSPTDKSEAFF. For the CDR3, the DNA is TGTGCCAGCTCACCAACGGACAAGTCGGAAGCTTTCTTT.